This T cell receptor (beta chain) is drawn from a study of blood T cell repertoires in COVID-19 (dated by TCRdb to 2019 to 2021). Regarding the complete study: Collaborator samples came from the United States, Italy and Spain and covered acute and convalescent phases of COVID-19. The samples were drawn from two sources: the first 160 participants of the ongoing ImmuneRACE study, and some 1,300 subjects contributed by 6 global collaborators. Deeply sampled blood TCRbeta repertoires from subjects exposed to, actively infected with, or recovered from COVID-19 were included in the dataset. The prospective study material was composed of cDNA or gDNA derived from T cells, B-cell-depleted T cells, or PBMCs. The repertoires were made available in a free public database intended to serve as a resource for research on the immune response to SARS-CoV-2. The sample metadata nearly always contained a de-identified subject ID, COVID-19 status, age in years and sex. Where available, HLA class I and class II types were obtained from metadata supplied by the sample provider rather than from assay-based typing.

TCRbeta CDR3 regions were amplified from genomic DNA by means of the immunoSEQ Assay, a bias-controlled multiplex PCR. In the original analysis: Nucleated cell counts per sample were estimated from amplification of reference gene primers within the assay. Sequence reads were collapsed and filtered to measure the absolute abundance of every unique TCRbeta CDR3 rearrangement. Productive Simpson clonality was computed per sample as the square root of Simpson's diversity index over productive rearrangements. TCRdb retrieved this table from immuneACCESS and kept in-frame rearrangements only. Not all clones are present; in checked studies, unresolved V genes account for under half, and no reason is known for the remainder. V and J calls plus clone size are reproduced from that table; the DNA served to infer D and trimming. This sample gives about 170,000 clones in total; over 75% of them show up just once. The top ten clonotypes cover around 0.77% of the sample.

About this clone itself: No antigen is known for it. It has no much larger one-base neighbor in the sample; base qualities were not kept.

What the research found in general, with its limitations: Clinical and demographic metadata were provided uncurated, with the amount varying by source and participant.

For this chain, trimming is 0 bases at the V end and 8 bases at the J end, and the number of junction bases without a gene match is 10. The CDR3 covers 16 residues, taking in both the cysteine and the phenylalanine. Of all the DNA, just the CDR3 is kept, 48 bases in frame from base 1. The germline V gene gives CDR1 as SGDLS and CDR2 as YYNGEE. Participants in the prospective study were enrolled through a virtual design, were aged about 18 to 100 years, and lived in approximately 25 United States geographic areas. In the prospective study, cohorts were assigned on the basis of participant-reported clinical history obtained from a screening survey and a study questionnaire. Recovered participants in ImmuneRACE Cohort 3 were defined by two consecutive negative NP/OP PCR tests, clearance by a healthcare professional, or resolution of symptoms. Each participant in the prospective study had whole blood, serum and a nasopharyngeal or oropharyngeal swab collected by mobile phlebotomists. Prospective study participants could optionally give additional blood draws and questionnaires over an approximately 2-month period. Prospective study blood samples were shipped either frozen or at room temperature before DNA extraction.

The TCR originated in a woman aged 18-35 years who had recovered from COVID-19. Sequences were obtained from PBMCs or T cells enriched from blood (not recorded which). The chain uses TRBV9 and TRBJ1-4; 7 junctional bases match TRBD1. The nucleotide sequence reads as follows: TGTGCCAGCAGCGTAGAGGGGGACAGAGAGAGGGAAAAACTGTTTTTT. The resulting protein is CASSVEGDREREKLFF. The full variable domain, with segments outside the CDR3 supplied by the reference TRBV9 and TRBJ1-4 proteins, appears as DSGVTQTPKHLITATGQRVTLRCSPRSGDLSVYWYQQSLDQGLQFLIQYYNGEERAKGNILERFSAQQFPDLHSELNLSSLELGDSALYFCASSVEGDREREKLFFGSGTQLSVL.